This TCR beta chain came from a study of blood T cell repertoires in COVID-19. On the study more broadly: Samples of COVID-19 (acute and convalescent) were obtained from the United States, Italy and Spain. T cells, B-cell-depleted T cells, or PBMCs supplied cDNA or gDNA.

Original handling: For nucleated cells, counts were estimated from reference gene primer amplification. Sequencing was performed with immunoSEQ multiplex PCR; in TCRdb, only in-frame clones are kept and a portion is missing. V, J and clone size are taken as reported in that table, and D and trimming were inferred from the DNA itself. The table shows approximately 260,000 clones, with around four fifths occurring only once. The germline V gene encodes CDR1 SSHAT and CDR2 FNYEAQ (reference sequence). V was pared by 4 bases and J by 3 bases, with 5 bases of the junction left unmatched. There are 14 residues in the CDR3.

The TCR originated in a man aged 55 to 70 who had recovered from COVID-19. The J gene is TRBJ2-7, the V gene TRBV7-7, with TRBD1 matching over 8 bases. The specimen sequenced was peripheral blood. DNA for the CDR3: TGTGCCAGCAGCTCCGGACAGGGCGTCTACGAGCAGTACTTC. Residues: CASSSGQGVYEQYF.